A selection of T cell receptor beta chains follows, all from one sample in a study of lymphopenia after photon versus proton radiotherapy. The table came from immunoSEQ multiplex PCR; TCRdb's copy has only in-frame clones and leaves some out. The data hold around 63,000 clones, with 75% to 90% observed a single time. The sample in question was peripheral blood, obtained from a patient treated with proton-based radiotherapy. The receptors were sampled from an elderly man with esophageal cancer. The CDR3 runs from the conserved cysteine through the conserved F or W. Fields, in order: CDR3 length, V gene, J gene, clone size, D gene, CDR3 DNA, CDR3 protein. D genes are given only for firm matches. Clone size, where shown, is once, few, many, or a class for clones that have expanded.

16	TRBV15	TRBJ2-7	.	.	TGTGCCACCAGCAGAGATCGAGACGTACTCATCTACGAGCAGTACTTC	CATSRDRDVLIYEQYF
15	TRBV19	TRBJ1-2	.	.	TGTGCCAGTAGTATCCGGTGGGGGTTATACTATGGCTACACCTTC	CASSIRWGLYYGYTF
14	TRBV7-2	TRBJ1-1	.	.	TGTGCCAGCAGTCCGGACAGAGCTTCCCTGGAAGCTTTCTTT	CASSPDRASLEAFF
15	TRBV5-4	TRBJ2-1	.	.	TGTGCCAGCAGCTTGGTATCCCCCCCCTACAATGAGCAGTTCTTC	CASSLVSPPYNEQFF
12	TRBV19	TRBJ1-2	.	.	TGTGCCAGTAGTATAGGAAGGTATGGCTACACCTTC	CASSIGRYGYTF
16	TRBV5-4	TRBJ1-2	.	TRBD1	TGTGCCAGCAGCTTGGCGAAACGGGGACAGGGAATTGGCTACACCTTC	CASSLAKRGQGIGYTF
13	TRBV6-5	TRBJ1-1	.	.	TGTGCCAGCAGTTACTCCCGGACGGCTGAAGCTTTCTTT	CASSYSRTAEAFF
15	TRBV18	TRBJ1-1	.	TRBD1	TGTGCCAGCTCATGGGAACAGGGGCAAAACACTGAAGCTTTCTTT	CASSWEQGQNTEAFF
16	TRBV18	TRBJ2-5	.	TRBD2	TGTGCCAGCTCGGGGCCGGCTAGCGGGGACCAAGAGACCCAGTACTTC	CASSGPASGDQETQYF
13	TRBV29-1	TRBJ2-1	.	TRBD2	TGCAGCGTTGACTCTAGCGGGAGCGATGAGCAGTTCTTC	CSVDSSGSDEQFF
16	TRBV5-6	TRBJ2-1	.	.	TGTGCCAGCAGATTCATTTCTGGTGCTAGGGAAAATGAGCAGTTCTTC	CASRFISGARENEQFF
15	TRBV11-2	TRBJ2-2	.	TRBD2	TGTGCCAGCAGCTTACTGGGGGAGGGAGCCGGGGAGCTGTTTTTT	CASSLLGEGAGELFF
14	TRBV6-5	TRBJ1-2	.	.	TGTGCCAGCAGTTACGGGAGGGACTACTATGGCTACACCTTC	CASSYGRDYYGYTF
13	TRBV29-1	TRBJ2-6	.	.	TGCAGCGCCCAGGCCTCTGGGGCCAACGTCCTGACTTTC	CSAQASGANVLTF
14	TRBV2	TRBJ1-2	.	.	TGTGCCAGCAGGGGGGGAGCGTCCCCGAACGGCTACACCTTC	CASRGGASPNGYTF
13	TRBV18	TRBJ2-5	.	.	TGTGCCAGCTCACCCGAAATACAAGAGACCCAGTACTTC	CASSPEIQETQYF
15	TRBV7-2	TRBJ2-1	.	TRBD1	TGTGCCAGCAGCTTAAGGACAGGGGCTTACAATGAGCAGTTCTTC	CASSLRTGAYNEQFF
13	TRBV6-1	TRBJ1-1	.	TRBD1	TGTGCCAGCAGTGCGACAGGGGTTTCCGAAGCTTTCTTT	CASSATGVSEAFF
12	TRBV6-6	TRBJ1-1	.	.	TGTGCCAGCAGTCACCTCGGACCTGAAGCTTTCTTT	CASSHLGPEAFF
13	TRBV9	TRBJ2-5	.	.	TGTGCCAGCAGCGGGGACGTAAAAGAGACCCAGTACTTC	CASSGDVKETQYF
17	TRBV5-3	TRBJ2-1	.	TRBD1	TGTGCCAGAAGCTTTTCGTGCGAGGGGGCTTTATACAATGAGCAGTTCTTC	CARSFSCEGALYNEQFF
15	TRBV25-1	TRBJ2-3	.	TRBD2	TGTGCCAGCAGCGGGACTAGCGGTTTCACAGATACGCAGTATTTT	CASSGTSGFTDTQYF
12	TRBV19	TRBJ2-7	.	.	TGTGCCAGTAGTACAGGGACCTACGAGCAGTACTTC	CASSTGTYEQYF
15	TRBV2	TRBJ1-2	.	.	TGTGCCAGCAGGGGGAGGACAGCACTGAACTATGGCTACACCTTC	CASRGRTALNYGYTF
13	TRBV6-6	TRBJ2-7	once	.	TGTGCCAGCAGGTCCCTTCCATCCTACGAGCAGTACTTC	CASRSLPSYEQYF
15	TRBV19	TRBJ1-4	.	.	TGTGCCAGTAGTTTAACCACCGGGACACTCGAAAAACTGTTTTTT	CASSLTTGTLEKLFF
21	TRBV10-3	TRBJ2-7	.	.	TGTGCCATCAGTGAGTCGGGGGCAGGTGGAGGGCTGAGGGGAAGCTCCTACGAGCAGTACTTC	CAISESGAGGGLRGSSYEQYF
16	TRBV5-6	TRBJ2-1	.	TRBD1	TGTGCCAGCAGCTTGGGCGGACAGGCCTCCTACAATGAGCAGTTCTTC	CASSLGGQASYNEQFF
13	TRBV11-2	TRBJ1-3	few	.	TGTGCCAGCAGCGGGATCTCTGGAAACACCATATATTTT	CASSGISGNTIYF
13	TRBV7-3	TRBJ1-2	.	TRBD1	TGTGCCAGCAGCCCCAGGACAGGGAACTACTACACCTTC	CASSPRTGNYYTF
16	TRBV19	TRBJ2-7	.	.	TGTGCCAGTACCCCCTCCGCCTTTACGGGGCGCTACGAGCAGTACTTC	CASTPSAFTGRYEQYF
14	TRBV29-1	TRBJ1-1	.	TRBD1	TGCAGCGTAGAGAAAACAGGGGGGAACACTGAAGCTTTCTTT	CSVEKTGGNTEAFF
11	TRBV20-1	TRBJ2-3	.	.	TGCAGTGCTGTTCCGGGGGATACGCAGTATTTT	CSAVPGDTQYF
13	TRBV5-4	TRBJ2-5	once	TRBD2	TGTGCCAGCACCTGGGGAGGGCAAGAGACCCAGTACTTC	CASTWGGQETQYF
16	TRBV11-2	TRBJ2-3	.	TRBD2	TGTGCCAGCAGCTTAGAGGGCGGGGGGGCCACAGATACGCAGTATTTT	CASSLEGGGATDTQYF
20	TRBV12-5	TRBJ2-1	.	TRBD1	TGTGCTAGTGGTCCTCCTCTCTCGGGACAGGGGATAGTTGCCTACAATGAGCAGTTCTTC	CASGPPLSGQGIVAYNEQFF
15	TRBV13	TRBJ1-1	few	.	TGTGCCAGCACCCTAAACACCCTTCGTAACACTGAAGCTTTCTTT	CASTLNTLRNTEAFF
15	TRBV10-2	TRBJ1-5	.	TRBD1	TGCGCCAGCAGTGCGGGACAGGGGGTAGGTCAGCCCCAGCATTTT	CASSAGQGVGQPQHF
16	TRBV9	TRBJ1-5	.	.	TGTGCCAGCAGCCCGGGGGTTGGGACCTTGAGTCAGCCCCAGCATTTT	CASSPGVGTLSQPQHF
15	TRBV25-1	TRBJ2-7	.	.	TGTGCCAGCAGTGATGGGGACACCTTTTCCTACGAGCAGTACTTC	CASSDGDTFSYEQYF
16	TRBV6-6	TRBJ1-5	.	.	TGTGCCAGCAGTTACGCCAGGCAGGGGAGCAATCAGCCCCAGCATTTT	CASSYARQGSNQPQHF
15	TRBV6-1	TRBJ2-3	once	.	TGTGCCAGCAGTGATCCATTTACCGGGCAAGATACGCAGTATTTT	CASSDPFTGQDTQYF
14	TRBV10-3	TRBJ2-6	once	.	TGTGCCATCAGTGAGGGGGCTGGGGCCAACGTCCTGACTTTC	CAISEGAGANVLTF
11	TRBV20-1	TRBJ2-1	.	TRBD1	TGCAGTGCTCTTCGACAGGGTGAGCAGTTCTTC	CSALRQGEQFF
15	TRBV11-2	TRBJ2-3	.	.	TGTGCCAGCAGCTTAGGAGCTTCTAGCACAGATACGCAGTATTTT	CASSLGASSTDTQYF
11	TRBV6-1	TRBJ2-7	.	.	TGTGCCAGCAGATCCATGTACGAGCAGTACTTC	CASRSMYEQYF
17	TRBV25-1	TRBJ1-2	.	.	TGTGCCAGCAGTGAACCGGGGGGTCTCGGAGGAGACTATGGCTACACCTTC	CASSEPGGLGGDYGYTF
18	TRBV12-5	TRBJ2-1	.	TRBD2	TGTGCTAGTGGCCCCGGACTAGCGGGAGGACTGTTTAGGAATGAGCAGTTCTTC	CASGPGLAGGLFRNEQFF
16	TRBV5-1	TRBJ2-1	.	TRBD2	TGCGCCAGCAGACTAGCGGGGGGGTCCTCCTACAATGAGCAGTTCTTC	CASRLAGGSSYNEQFF